Described below is a single TCR beta chain sequence and its context. Its antigen is not known. The source of the sample is a study of CD8 T cells in Susac syndrome. Between the trimmed V and J ends, which lost 8 bases and 0 bases, there was a span of 11 bases. Per germline, CDR1 KGHSH and CDR2 LQKENI. This CDR3 contains 14 residues. General study points: Individuals included in the TCR sequencing and HLA analysis were acknowledged by the study to be relatively few in number.

The authors reverse transcribed roughly 0.5 to 1 ug RNA with random hexamers. Amplification of TCR beta CDR3 was carried out by immunoSEQ multiplex PCR, which covered 54 Vbeta and 13 Jbeta segments. A single record per CDR3 protein comes from TCRdb applying MiXCR to the immunoSEQ multiplex PCR reads. The sample includes about 180,000 distinct CDR3 sequences, 85% to 95% of them seen just once. Isolation of CD8+ and CD4+ T cells was performed negatively, whereas enrichment of TEMRA cells was done by FACS. This clonotype was sampled from a human donor with Susac syndrome. The genes are TRBV18 and TRBJ2-1; a possible D gene is TRBD1 (6 bases). Sequenced sample: CD4+ T cells from PBMCs. This CDR3 reads CASRQANSYNEQFF. CDR3 sequence (DNA): TGTGCCAGCCGACAGGCGAACTCCTACAATGAGCAGTTCTTC.